The 5 T cell receptor beta chains listed next were all sequenced from one sample in a study of cytomegalovirus exposure and HLA in healthy donors. Vbeta (60) and Jbeta (13) primers were used in the PCR. The data were produced by immunoSEQ multiplex PCR, yet TCRdb's version contains in-frame clones alone and is incomplete. Among tens of thousands of clones listed, more than 75% were seen once. The sample consisted of PBMCs. Receptors were obtained from a male donor in good health and CMV-seronegative.

CDR3 region: CAIAQGGPFYEQYF. The CDR3 nucleotides read TGTGCCATCGCACAAGGGGGACCTTTCTACGAGCAGTACTTC. This sequence joins TRBV10-3 and TRBJ2-7; a weak D match, TRBD1 (6 bases). The CDR3 contains 14 residues. Trimming took off 8 bases at V and 3 bases at J, with 17 bases between the two ends. Per the germline V gene, CDR1 is ENHRY and CDR2 is SYGVKD.

The rearrangement uses TRBV5-1 and TRBJ2-7; maybe TRBD2 (6 bases). Looked up from germline, CDR1 is SGHRS and CDR2 is YFSETQ. V lost 3 bases and J lost 1, with 20 bases in between. The CDR3 consists of 17 residues. The CDR3 region has the DNA TGCGCCAGCAGCTGGAGGGCTAGTGACCCATCTTCCTACGAGCAGTACTTC. It yields the protein CASSWRASDPSSYEQYF.

The CDR3 protein is CASSSQGGTEAFF. The CDR3 region has the DNA TGTGCCAGCAGCTCACAAGGGGGAACTGAAGCTTTCTTT. The V call is TRBV5-4, the J call TRBJ1-1; tentative D call: TRBD1 (6 bases). V lost 3 bases to trimming and J lost 5 bases, with 11 bases between them. This CDR3 contains 13 residues. The germline V gene encodes CDR1 SGHNT and CDR2 YYREEE (reference sequence).

The chain carries TRBV5-1 and TRBJ1-4; perhaps TRBD1 as D (5 bases). Trimming pared 5 bases from V and 0 bases from J, leaving 11 bases between. Germline assignment: CDR1 SGHRS and CDR2 YFSETQ. The CDR3 loop spans 15 amino acids. The CDR3 sequence: CASSLSTATNEKLFF. The CDR3 coding sequence is TGCGCCAGCAGTCTTTCGACAGCAACTAATGAAAAACTGTTTTTT. The whole variable domain, remainder taken from reference TRBV5-1 and TRBJ1-4, is KAGVTQTPRYLIKTRGQQVTLSCSPISGHRSVSWYQQTPGQGLQFLFEYFSETQRNKGNFPGRFSGRQFSNSRSEMNVSTLELGDSALYLCASSLSTATNEKLFFGSGTQLSVL.

The chain carries TRBV18 and TRBJ1-3, with D hard to call. Germline values: CDR1 KGHSH, CDR2 LQKENI. Trimming pared 5 bases from V and 0 bases from J, leaving 11 bases between. CDR3 length equals 15 residues. Here the CDR3 DNA reads TGTGCCAGCTCAATCGGGAGTTCCTCTGGAAACACCATATATTTT. Protein sequence: CASSIGSSSGNTIYF.